This T cell receptor (beta chain) is drawn from a study of radiotherapy plus CTLA-4 blockade in lung cancer. The data were produced by immunoSEQ multiplex PCR, yet TCRdb's version contains in-frame clones alone and is incomplete. The data hold 52,000 or so clones, with approximately 80% observed a single time. There are 14 residues in the CDR3. Trimming at V came to 11 bases and at J to 3 bases, leaving 12 bases not matched to a gene. Germline V gene lookup returns CDR1 WNHNN and CDR2 SYGVQD (reference sequence). Sequenced material: peripheral blood, taken from a patient treated with radiotherapy plus ipilimumab. The TCR sequence derives from a human donor with non-small cell lung cancer who had a partial response to radiotherapy plus ipilimumab. This chain uses TRBV10-1 with TRBJ2-7, with 8 bases matching TRBD2. CDR3 DNA sequence: TGCGCCCCCCTTCGGGGGGGCCCTTTCTACGAGCAGTACTTC. Translated: CAPLRGGPFYEQYF.